This T cell receptor beta chain was found in a study of PD-1 blockade in classical Hodgkin lymphoma. Study results and caveats: The study reported lower baseline TCR diversity in newly diagnosed patients than in healthy donors.

To note about this clone: Antigen: not known.

Noted time point: newly diagnosed, previously untreated cHL patient sample. Magnetic negative selection was used to purify CD4+ T cells from PBMCs that had been thawed. For comparison, PBMCs from newly diagnosed, untreated classical Hodgkin lymphoma were used. Assay used: immunoSEQ multiplex PCR; TCRdb lists only in-frame clones, some missing. This sample carries about 14,000 clones, around 84% of them seen once, and the ten largest clones take 0.84%. What was sequenced was CD4+ T cells from blood. The source is a human donor with classical Hodgkin lymphoma.

CDR3 amino acids: CASSRQVLSTDTQYF. The CDR3 DNA follows: TGTGCCAGCAGTAGACAGGTCTTAAGCACAGATACGCAGTATTTT. The chain employs TRBV7-9 and TRBJ2-3, with D possibly TRBD1 on 6 matching bases. This CDR3 is 15 amino acids long. Germline V gives CDR1 SEHNR, CDR2 FQNEAQ (reference sequence). Trimming removed 6 bases at V and 0 bases at J, with 13 bases between.